What follows are 31 T cell receptor beta chains derived from one specimen sequenced in a study of blood T cell repertoires in COVID-19. Using immunoSEQ multiplex PCR, the repertoire was profiled, and TCRdb retains in-frame clones only, with some absent. The table includes tens of thousands of clones, about four fifths detected once. Sequenced input: peripheral blood. The source is a man at least 80 years old with acute or convalescent COVID-19.

The rearrangement joins TRBV6-5 to TRBJ2-1; D is ambiguous. V was clipped by 6 bases and J by 1 base, with 10 bases between them. The CDR3 length is 14 residues. The germline CDR1 and CDR2 sequences are MNHEY and SVGAGI. The CDR3 bases are TGTGCCAGCAGGCCGGGTATTTCCTACAATGAGCAGTTCTTC. It yields the protein CASRPGISYNEQFF.

The chain employs TRBV15 and TRBJ2-2; D may be TRBD1 (6 bases). V was pared by 1 base and J by 5 bases, with 14 bases between. CDR1 is LNHNV and CDR2 is YYDKDF in the germline V gene (reference sequence). The CDR3 covers 16 residues. CDR3 bases: TGTGCCACCAGCAGAGGGGGGCAGGGGTTAACCGGGGAGCTGTTTTTT. It translates to CATSRGGQGLTGELFF.

The chain recombines TRBV7-9 with TRBJ2-7, with 7 bases fitting TRBD1. The CDR3 loop spans 16 amino acids. Per germline, CDR1 SEHNR and CDR2 FQNEAQ (reference sequence). V lost 1 base to trimming and J lost 3 bases; unmatched junction nucleotides: 9. The DNA for the CDR3 is TGTGCCAGCAGCTTAGGTTTGCAGGGGGTGGGCTACGAGCAGTACTTC. Protein sequence: CASSLGLQGVGYEQYF.

This clone is a singleton in its sample. CDR3 in DNA: TGCGCCAGCAGCCGCCGGGCGGGCACTGAAGCTTTCTTT. Translating gives CASSRRAGTEAFF. The chain combines TRBV5-1 with TRBJ1-1, with no clear D. Germline CDR1 SGHRS, CDR2 YFSETQ. Trimming took 4 bases from V and 4 from J, leaving 11 bases between them. The CDR3 is made up of 13 amino acids.

The chain recombines TRBV4-1 with TRBJ2-1; possibly TRBD2 for D (6 bases). This CDR3 has 19 residues. Germline V gives CDR1 MGHRA, CDR2 YSYEKL. V was cut by 2 bases and J by 0 bases, with 20 bases left in between. CDR3 coding DNA: TGCGCCAGCAGCCAAAAAGCCCCGGGACTTGAGAACTCCTACAATGAGCAGTTCTTC. The encoded protein is CASSQKAPGLENSYNEQFF.

CDR3: CASSSRTGLAAFF. The DNA for the CDR3 is TGTGCCAGCAGCTCGCGGACAGGATTAGCGGCTTTCTTT. The chain recombines TRBV13 with TRBJ1-1, with 7 bases aligning to TRBD1. CDR3 length: 13 residues. Germline trimming cut 4 bases from V and 11 bases from J; bases unmatched to any gene: 10. CDR1 and CDR2 from the germline V gene are PRHDT and FYEKMQ (reference sequence).

The chain joins TRBV29-1 to TRBJ1-4, with D maybe TRBD1 (6 bases). Germline CDR1 SQVTM, CDR2 ANQGSEA. The CDR3 consists of 12 residues. Trimming removed 6 bases at V and 5 bases at J, with 10 bases between. CDR3 amino acids: CSVTGLNEKLFF. The CDR3 DNA is TGCAGCGTGACAGGATTGAATGAAAAACTGTTTTTT.

The chain combines TRBV4-2 with TRBJ2-7, with D possibly TRBD2 on 6 matching bases. The V gene's germline CDR1 is LGHNA and CDR2 YNFKEQ. The ends were cut back, 0 bases at V and 0 bases at J, with 9 bases in the middle. The CDR3 spans 15 residues. This CDR3 reads CASSQEGGDSYEQYF. Written as DNA, the CDR3 is TGTGCCAGCAGCCAAGAGGGCGGGGACTCCTACGAGCAGTACTTC.

The chain links TRBV11-2 to TRBJ2-7; 7 bases fit TRBD2. V shed 5 bases, J shed 4 bases, and the junction held 8 bases outside the gene matches. The CDR3 loop spans 14 amino acids. Germline loops: CDR1 SGHAT, CDR2 FQNNGV. In DNA form, the CDR3 reads TGTGCCAGCAGCACGTCTCAGGGAGGGTACGAGCAGTACTTC. This gives the protein CASSTSQGGYEQYF. Drawing the rest from reference TRBV11-2 and TRBJ2-7, the complete variable domain is EAGVAQSPRYKIIEKRQSVAFWCNPISGHATLYWYQQILGQGPKLLIQFQNNGVVDDSQLPKDRFSAERLKGVDSTLKIQPAKLEDSAVYLCASSTSQGGYEQYFGPGTRLTVT.

This sequence joins TRBV9 and TRBJ2-5; 8 bases line up with TRBD1. J lost 5 bases, V lost 2 bases, and 11 bases had no gene match. Germline lookup yields CDR1 SGDLS and CDR2 YYNGEE. There are 16 residues in the CDR3. CDR3 protein: CASSVSGQGLGETQYF. The CDR3 DNA reads as TGTGCCAGCAGCGTCAGCGGACAGGGTCTAGGGGAGACCCAGTACTTC.

The chain uses TRBV6-1 and TRBJ1-6, with TRBD1 as a possible D gene (6 bases). The V gene's germline CDR1 is MNHNS and CDR2 SASEGT. Trimming shortened V by 6 bases and J by 7 bases, and 13 bases separated the two germline ends. The CDR3 sequence is 14 residues long. The DNA of the CDR3 is TGTGCCAGCAGCGCCACAGGGACCAATTCACCCCTCCACTTT. Translated, it gives CASSATGTNSPLHF.

For the CDR3, the DNA is TGTGCCACCAGCAGAGTCCGGAATGAGCAGTTCTTC. Protein: CATSRVRNEQFF. The chain links TRBV15 to TRBJ2-1; D call uncertain. Germline V gene lookup returns CDR1 LNHNV and CDR2 YYDKDF (reference sequence). The V and J ends lost 1 base and 7 bases respectively, with 5 bases between them. The CDR3 has 12 residues.

V gene TRBV2 combines with J gene TRBJ1-6, with D perhaps TRBD1 (5 bases). Germline V gives CDR1 SNHLY, CDR2 FYNNEI. The CDR3 consists of 15 residues. V was trimmed by 2 bases and J by 6 bases, leaving 11 bases between them. In DNA form, the CDR3 reads TGTGCCAGCAGTGAAAGGGGCACCGCTAATTCACCCCTCCACTTT. Translated: CASSERGTANSPLHF.

This chain links TRBV20-1 with TRBJ1-2, with D uncertain. Trimming removed 6 bases from V and 5 bases from J, with 10 bases in between. Germline V gene lookup returns CDR1 DFQATT and CDR2 SNEGSKA (reference sequence). This CDR3 spans 11 amino acids. The CDR3 nucleotides read TGCAGTGCCGCCCGGGGATATGGCTACACCTTC. Translating gives CSAARGYGYTF.

This clone was detected once. The germline gene is not matched at one end of the junction; a read error may be the cause. The chain joins TRBV7-3 to TRBJ2-7; D unresolved. Germline CDR1 and CDR2: SGHTA and FQGTGA. This CDR3 comprises 12 residues. The CDR3 DNA sequence: TGTGCCAGCAGCTTAACGGGTGGGCCGCGAATCTTC. Protein: CASSLTGGPRIF.

V usage is TRBV5-4 and J usage is TRBJ1-1; TRBD1 agrees at 11 bases. This CDR3 spans 15 amino acids. The ends lost 4 bases at V and 0 bases at J; junction bases unmatched: 2. CDR1 is SGHNT and CDR2 is YYREEE in the germline V gene (reference sequence). The CDR3, as DNA: TGTGCCAGCAGCGGACAGGGGGCTTTGAACACTGAAGCTTTCTTT. Translating gives CASSGQGALNTEAFF.

The genes are TRBV7-2 and TRBJ2-3, with D perhaps TRBD2 (6 bases). CDR1 and CDR2 (germline): SGHTA, FQGNSA. V was shortened by 3 bases and J by 4 bases, with 14 bases between the two germline ends. The CDR3 loop spans 15 amino acids. The CDR3 loop reads CASSFSGVAADTQYF. The CDR3 region has the DNA TGTGCCAGCAGCTTTTCCGGGGTAGCGGCAGATACGCAGTATTTT.

V is TRBV5-5 and J is TRBJ1-6; 7 bases are a match to TRBD1. The CDR3 consists of 14 residues. Trimming cost V 3 bases and J 5 bases; bases outside gene matches: 2. Germline V lookup: CDR1 SGHKS, CDR2 YYEKEE (reference sequence). The CDR3 nucleotides read TGTGCCAGCAGCTCCGGGACAGATAATTCACCCCTCCACTTT. This codes for CASSSGTDNSPLHF.

J is TRBJ2-7 and V is TRBV5-1, with D tentatively TRBD1 (6 bases). This CDR3 contains 12 residues. Germline CDR1 reads SGHRS; CDR2 reads YFSETQ. V was cut by 4 bases and J by 6 bases, with 11 bases left in between. DNA for the CDR3: TGCGCCAGCAGCCCGCCAGGGGTCGAGCAGTACTTC. Its protein is CASSPPGVEQYF.

This rearrangement joins TRBV5-1 to TRBJ2-5; D perhaps matches TRBD2 (5 bases). Germline-derived CDR1 and CDR2 are SGHRS and YFSETQ. The length of the CDR3 is 14 residues. Trimming cost V 4 bases and J 5 bases, with 15 bases left between them. The CDR3 DNA reads as TGCGCCAGCAGCGTCGGGGTTGGGGTTGAGACCCAGTACTTC. This gives the protein CASSVGVGVETQYF.

The sample holds one count of this clone. The rearrangement joins TRBV14 to TRBJ2-4; 8 bases fit TRBD1. V lost 4 bases, J lost 1 base, and 9 bases stayed unmatched. The length of the CDR3 is 17 residues. Germline V lookup: CDR1 SGHDN, CDR2 FVKESK. The CDR3 region has the DNA TGTGCCAGCAGCCGCCTGACAGGGGATCGGGCCAAAAACATTCAGTACTTC. Encoded protein: CASSRLTGDRAKNIQYF.

This clone turned up a few times. This chain links TRBV6-5 with TRBJ1-1; 8 bases match TRBD1. V was pared by 6 bases and J by 0 bases, with 3 bases of the junction left unmatched. From germline, CDR1 is MNHEY and CDR2 SVGAGI. The CDR3 loop spans 14 amino acids. The CDR3 nucleotides are TGTGCCAGCAGACGACAGGGGATGAACACTGAAGCTTTCTTT. Translated, it gives CASRRQGMNTEAFF.

The chain uses TRBV18 and TRBJ2-2; 8 positions agree with TRBD1. CDR1 KGHSH and CDR2 LQKENI come from the germline V gene. The CDR3 is 16 amino acids. Trimming at V came to 5 bases and at J to 5 bases, leaving 10 bases not matched to a gene. CDR3 protein: CASSGTGVSLTGELFF. For the CDR3, the DNA is TGTGCCAGCTCAGGGACAGGCGTCTCGTTAACCGGGGAGCTGTTTTTT. Full variable domain (rest looked up from reference TRBV18 and TRBJ2-2): NAGVMQNPRHLVRRRGQEARLRCSPMKGHSHVYWYRQLPEEGLKFMVYLQKENIIDESGMPKERFSAEFPKEGPSILRIQQVVRGDSAAYFCASSGTGVSLTGELFFGEGSRLTVL.

There are a few counts of this clone. V and J are TRBV11-2 and TRBJ2-7; 7 nucleotides line up with TRBD2. The CDR3 covers 16 residues. V was clipped by 6 bases and J by 4 bases; unmatched bases: 15. Germline V gives CDR1 SGHAT, CDR2 FQNNGV. The CDR3 region has the DNA TGTGCCAGCAGGTCCCTGGAGGGGAGGGCAGGGTACGAGCAGTACTTC. It encodes CASRSLEGRAGYEQYF. Filled out from reference TRBV11-2 and TRBJ2-7, the complete variable domain reads EAGVAQSPRYKIIEKRQSVAFWCNPISGHATLYWYQQILGQGPKLLIQFQNNGVVDDSQLPKDRFSAERLKGVDSTLKIQPAKLEDSAVYLCASRSLEGRAGYEQYFGPGTRLTVT.

This clone was detected ten times or more. The V call is TRBV5-4, the J call TRBJ1-2, with D hard to call. The germline CDR1 and CDR2 sequences are SGHNT and YYREEE (reference sequence). The germline V and J ends were trimmed by 0 bases and 0 bases, with 6 bases remaining between them. The CDR3 sequence is 14 residues long. Written as DNA, the CDR3 is TGTGCCAGCAGCTTGGACGGGGCTAACTATGGCTACACCTTC. Protein: CASSLDGANYGYTF.

The genes are TRBV6-5 and TRBJ1-1; D not certain. Germline CDR1 is MNHEY and CDR2 is SVGAGI. The ends were cut back, 2 bases at V and 7 bases at J, with 11 bases in the middle. The CDR3 consists of 13 residues. The CDR3 nucleotides are TGTGCCAGCAGTTACCGGGTAGATGGTGAAGCTTTCTTT. Translating gives CASSYRVDGEAFF.

This sequence joins TRBV2 and TRBJ1-2; 8 nucleotides agree with TRBD1. The V segment lost 5 bases and the J segment 0 bases; nucleotides outside the gene matches: 8. This CDR3 is built from 16 residues. Germline CDR1 and CDR2: SNHLY and FYNNEI. The DNA for the CDR3 is TGTGCCAGCAGTATTCGGGACAGGCGGCCTAACTATGGCTACACCTTC. Translated: CASSIRDRRPNYGYTF.

This chain joins TRBV19 and TRBJ1-5; 12 nucleotides agree with TRBD1. Germline trimming cut 0 bases from V and 9 bases from J; bases unmatched to any gene: 9. This CDR3 contains 17 residues. In germline, CDR1 is LNHDA, CDR2 SQIVND (reference sequence). The CDR3 DNA reads as TGTGCCAGTAGTATAGAGGCGGGACAGGGGGCGAGGGGGCCCCAGCATTTT. It is translated as CASSIEAGQGARGPQHF.

The V call is TRBV7-6, the J call TRBJ2-2, with a weak D call TRBD2 (5 bases). Germline lookup yields CDR1 SGHVS and CDR2 FNYEAQ. The V end lost 2 bases, the J end lost 0 bases, and 10 bases lay between the germline ends. This CDR3 has 16 residues. CDR3 coding DNA: TGTGCCAGCAGCTTACTGAGGGCTTCGAACACCGGGGAGCTGTTTTTT. Protein product: CASSLLRASNTGELFF.

This clone is categorized as medium-sized (0.01 to 0.1%). V usage is TRBV24-1 and J usage is TRBJ2-1; D is uncertain. The germline V and J ends were trimmed by 4 bases and 5 bases, with 5 bases remaining between them. The germline V gene has CDR1 KGHDR and CDR2 SFDVKD. The CDR3 covers 12 residues. The CDR3 region is CATSEINNEQFF. CDR3 nucleotide sequence: TGTGCCACCAGTGAAATTAACAATGAGCAGTTCTTC.

The chain is built from TRBV3-1 (or the pseudogene TRBV3-2) and TRBJ2-5, with D tentatively TRBD2 (6 bases). Germline V gene lookup returns CDR1 LGHDT and CDR2 YNNKEL (reference sequence). Trimming cost V 0 bases and J 14 bases, with 19 bases left between them. The CDR3 has 14 amino acids. Written as DNA, the CDR3 is TGTGCCAGCAGCCAAGAGGGCGGGGCTCCAGAACGATACTTC. Its protein product is CASSQEGGAPERYF.